This TCR beta chain was identified in a study of blood T cell repertoires in COVID-19. Overall study context: Acute-phase and convalescent COVID-19 samples originated in the United States, Italy and Spain. PBMCs, B-cell-depleted T cells, or T cells provided the cDNA or gDNA that made up the material.

In the original workflow: Amplifying reference gene primers gave estimates of nucleated cell counts. Sequencing was performed with immunoSEQ multiplex PCR; in TCRdb, only in-frame clones are kept and a portion is missing. The DNA was the basis for D and trimming; V, J and clone size are from that table. Of approximately 400,000 clones listed, roughly four fifths are singletons. With 1 base removed from V and 6 bases from J, the gap between germline ends came to 9 bases. This CDR3 comprises 14 residues. The germline CDR1 and CDR2 sequences are SEHNR and FQNEAQ (reference sequence). The chain couples TRBV7-9 to TRBJ2-2; D remains unclear. Sequencing was performed on peripheral blood. The receptor was derived from a human donor with acute or convalescent COVID-19. The donor label of this sample is uncertain. The CDR3 DNA is TGTGCCAGCAGCTTAGTGGGCGTCTCCGGGGAGCTGTTTTTT. This codes for CASSLVGVSGELFF.